These T cell receptor beta chains were read from a single sample in a study of Graves' ophthalmopathy and Graves' hyperthyroidism. TCRdb redid the calling of the multiplex PCR reads with MiXCR, one entry per CDR3 protein. Counted here are approximately 700,000 distinct CDR3 sequences, around 40% occurring once; the ten biggest clones make up 44%. The material sequenced was peripheral blood. All receptors come from an adult man with Graves' ophthalmopathy. The CDR3 runs from the conserved cysteine through the conserved F or W. D genes are given only for firm matches. Size is omitted from some rows. Given values are once, few, many or a class for expanded clones.

d_gene | j_gene | abundance | v_gene | CDR3aa | CDR3nt
. | TRBJ1-6 | . | TRBV10-3 | CATKTSSYNSPLHF | TGTGCCACCAAGACCAGCTCCTATAATTCACCCCTCCACTTT
TRBD1 | TRBJ2-7 | . | TRBV6-5 | CASRGDRPSYEQYF | TGTGCCAGCAGGGGGGACAGGCCTTCCTACGAGCAGTACTTC
. | TRBJ2-7 | few | TRBV20-1 | CSARGESYEQYF | TGCAGTGCTAGAGGGGAGTCCTACGAGCAGTACTTC
TRBD2 | TRBJ2-7 | few | TRBV7-2 | CASSSRTSGVYEQYF | TGTGCCAGCAGCTCTCGGACTAGCGGGGTCTACGAGCAGTACTTC
TRBD1 | TRBJ1-5 | . | TRBV6-1 | CASTGDRGNQPQHF | TGTGCCAGCACTGGGGACAGGGGCAATCAGCCCCAGCATTTT
. | TRBJ1-5 | . | TRBV20-1 | CSATRRLSNQPQHF | TGCAGTGCTACACGCAGGCTTAGCAATCAGCCCCAGCATTTT
TRBD1 | TRBJ2-7 | once | TRBV29-1 | CSVVGFGQGRSEQYF | TGCAGCGTTGTAGGCTTTGGACAGGGCAGATCCGAGCAGTACTTC
TRBD2 | TRBJ2-7 | . | TRBV2 | CASSEEGREYMYF | TGTGCCAGCAGTGAAGAAGGGCGGGAGTATATGTACTTC
. | TRBJ1-3 | . | TRBV7-9 | CASSSPGFSGNTIYF | TGTGCCAGCAGCTCCCCGGGATTCTCTGGAAACACCATATATTTT
. | TRBJ2-2 | . | TRBV4-2 | CASSQDGELVF | TGTGCCAGCAGCCAGGACGGGGAGCTGGTTTTT
TRBD1 | TRBJ2-2 | many | TRBV29-1 | CSVTGAHRDTGELFF | TGCAGCGTGACAGGGGCCCATCGGGACACCGGGGAGCTGTTTTTT
TRBD1 | TRBJ1-5 | . | TRBV19 | CASSIPLEDRGLFQPQHF | TGTGCCAGTAGTATCCCCCTCGAAGACAGGGGGCTTTTTCAGCCCCAGCATTTT
. | TRBJ1-3 | . | TRBV5-4 | CAGGPNRGNTIYF | TGTGCCGGGGGGCCGAACAGGGGAAACACCATATATTTT
TRBD1 | TRBJ2-7 | many | TRBV7-9 | CASSLALGQGAAYEQYF | TGTGCCAGCAGCTTAGCCCTGGGACAGGGCGCCGCCTACGAGCAGTACTTC
TRBD1 | TRBJ1-5 | many | TRBV19 | CASSGQVQPQHF | TGTGCCAGTAGTGGACAGGTTCAGCCCCAGCATTTT
. | TRBJ1-5 | few | TRBV24-1 | CASSSSGTGSSAQHF | TGTGCCAGCAGTTCATCCGGGACCGGGAGTTCCGCCCAGCATTTT
. | TRBJ1-1 | many | TRBV2 | CASRAGAAFF | TGTGCCAGCAGAGCAGGGGCTGCTTTCTTT
. | TRBJ1-2 | . | TRBV11-2 | CACSLSPPGSGYGYTF | TGTGCCTGCAGCTTATCCCCCCCAGGGTCAGGCTATGGCTACACCTTC
TRBD1 | TRBJ2-2 | . | TRBV15 | CATSTNPPGQYTGELFF | TGTGCCACCAGCACTAATCCTCCGGGACAGTACACCGGGGAGCTGTTTTTT
TRBD1 | TRBJ1-2 | many | TRBV20-1 | CSAGQGVDNYGYTF | TGCAGTGCTGGCCAGGGGGTGGACAACTATGGCTACACCTTC
. | TRBJ2-7 | few | TRBV19 | CASSIGDSPSYEQYF | TGTGCCAGTAGCATTGGTGACAGCCCATCCTACGAGCAGTACTTC
. | TRBJ2-7 | . | TRBV11-2 | CASSLGGRDSYGQYF | TGTGCCAGCAGCTTAGGCGGGCGGGACTCCTACGGGCAGTACTTC
TRBD2 | TRBJ2-7 | . | TRBV14 | CASSQATSGTLYEQYF | TGTGCCAGCAGCCAAGCCACTAGCGGGACGTTGTACGAGCAGTACTTC
. | TRBJ1-2 | many | TRBV12-3/TRBV12-4 | CASSLERLGYGYTF | TGTGCCAGCAGTTTAGAACGGCTCGGCTATGGCTACACCTTC
. | TRBJ1-2 | . | TRBV15 | CATSRGIGGYTF | TGTGCCACCAGCAGAGGGATCGGTGGCTACACCTTC
. | TRBJ1-1 | . | TRBV29-1 | CSVEEARGDLMNTEAFF | TGCAGCGTTGAAGAAGCCCGGGGGGATTTAATGAACACTGAAGCTTTCTTT
. | TRBJ2-7 | . | TRBV5-4 | CASSQDTGQTTYEQYF | TGCGCCAGCAGCCAAGATACAGGACAGACGACCTACGAGCAGTACTTC
. | TRBJ1-1 | . | TRBV29-1 | CSVGFGTGLFF | .
TRBD2 | TRBJ2-7 | few | TRBV11-2 | CASSLQSRTSGYSYEQYF | TGTGCCAGCAGCCTCCAATCCAGGACTAGCGGTTATTCCTACGAGCAGTACTTC
. | TRBJ2-7 | few | TRBV7-9 | CASSTGIVQYF | TGTGCCAGCAGCACAGGGATCGTGCAGTACTTC
. | TRBJ2-2 | few | TRBV24-1 | CATSDLSNANTGELFF | TGTGCCACCAGTGACCTATCTAACGCGAACACCGGGGAGCTGTTTTTT
. | TRBJ2-7 | few | TRBV11-2 | CASSLLTATYEQYF | TGTGCCAGCAGCTTATTGACAGCCACCTACGAGCAGTACTTC
. | TRBJ2-6 | few | TRBV19 | CASTPGYGANVLTF | TGTGCCAGTACCCCAGGGTACGGGGCCAACGTCCTGACTTTC
. | TRBJ1-2 | . | TRBV2 | CASTDGAYGYTF | TGTGCCAGCACGGACGGCGCCTATGGCTACACCTTC
. | TRBJ1-5 | . | TRBV9 | CARAKGQSNQPQHF | TGTGCTAGGGCCAAAGGACAGAGCAATCAGCCCCAGCATTTT
. | TRBJ1-2 | . | TRBV11-1 | CASSLADSNYGYTF | TGTGCCAGCAGCTTAGCGGATTCTAACTATGGCTACACCTTC
. | TRBJ1-5 | few | TRBV9 | CASSQAPGQPQHF | TGTGCCAGCAGCCAAGCCCCAGGTCAGCCCCAGCATTTT
. | TRBJ2-7 | few | TRBV28 | CASCVTDLSYEQYF | TGTGCCAGCTGCGTCACGGACCTCTCCTACGAGCAGTACTTC
. | TRBJ1-2 | . | TRBV20-1 | CSAYYGVSNYGYTF | TGCAGTGCTTATTATGGGGTTTCTAACTATGGCTACACCTTC
TRBD2 | TRBJ2-4 | . | TRBV7-2 | CATAGAGGPGNIQYF | TGTGCCACCGCGGGGGCGGGGGGGCCGGGAAACATTCAGTACTTC
. | TRBJ1-2 | once | TRBV10-3 | CAISLDRGYGYTF | TGTGCCATCAGTCTGGACCGCGGCTATGGCTACACCTTC
. | TRBJ2-7 | . | TRBV20-1 | CSARGDGAAYEQYF | TGCAGTGCTAGGGGGGACGGGGCAGCCTACGAGCAGTACTTC
. | TRBJ2-2 | . | TRBV28 | CASSFGGLTGELFF | TGTGCCAGCAGTTTTGGGGGGCTGACCGGGGAGCTGTTTTTT
. | TRBJ1-4 | . | TRBV12-3/TRBV12-4 | CASSPDWIQGEKLFF | TGTGCCAGCTCACCCGACTGGATCCAGGGGGAAAAACTGTTTTTT
. | TRBJ2-7 | many | TRBV10-3 | CAISVALAREQYF | TGTGCCATCAGTGTGGCCCTAGCGCGCGAGCAGTACTTC
TRBD1 | TRBJ1-6 | many | TRBV19 | CATGRGLGSPLHF | TGTGCCACCGGCAGGGGGCTCGGTTCACCCCTCCACTTT
TRBD2 | TRBJ2-7 | . | TRBV5-6 | CASSLWGLARYEQYF | TGTGCCAGCAGCTTGTGGGGACTAGCGAGATACGAGCAGTACTTC
. | TRBJ2-7 | many | TRBV10-3 | CAIGIAESYEQYF | TGTGCCATCGGGATAGCGGAGTCCTACGAGCAGTACTTC
TRBD1 | TRBJ1-1 | . | TRBV5-5 | CASSIGQGRRTEAFF | TGTGCCAGCAGCATCGGACAGGGTAGGCGCACTGAAGCTTTCTTT
. | TRBJ1-6 | many | TRBV2 | CAGTKEGFSPLHF | TGTGCCGGGACGAAAGAGGGGTTTTCACCCCTCCACTTT
. | TRBJ1-6 | many | TRBV14 | CASSQAGTYNSPLHF | TGTGCCAGCAGCCAAGCTGGAACCTATAATTCACCCCTCCACTTT
. | TRBJ2-3 | . | TRBV25-1 | CASSEAGDGSTDTQYF | TGTGCCAGCAGTGAAGCAGGGGATGGTAGCACAGATACGCAGTATTTT
TRBD1 | TRBJ1-2 | few | TRBV9 | CASSGPVGDRGYGYTF | TGTGCCAGCAGCGGCCCGGTGGGGGACAGGGGCTATGGCTACACCTTC
. | TRBJ2-7 | . | TRBV5-1 | CASRALPWSSYEQYF | TGCGCCAGCAGGGCTTTGCCGTGGAGCTCCTACGAGCAGTACTTC
. | TRBJ2-7 | . | TRBV28 | CASSPGAGNVDEQYF | TGTGCCAGCAGTCCAGGGGCAGGGAATGTCGACGAGCAGTACTTC
. | TRBJ2-5 | many | TRBV29-1 | CSVEGRVRETQYF | TGCAGCGTTGAGGGCAGGGTAAGAGAGACCCAGTACTTC
. | TRBJ1-1 | . | TRBV6-5 | CASHRGSLRLAFF | TGTGCCAGCCACCGTGGCAGCCTTCGTCTAGCTTTCTTT
. | TRBJ2-7 | . | TRBV27 | CASSTTGPTYEQHF | TGTGCCAGCAGTACGACCGGGCCGACCTACGAGCAGCACTTC
TRBD1 | TRBJ1-5 | few | TRBV24-1 | CATSDQGGQPQHF | TGTGCCACCAGTGACCAGGGGGGTCAGCCCCAGCATTTT
TRBD1 | TRBJ2-7 | many | TRBV25-1 | CASSERGQKKQYF | TGTGCCAGCAGTGAGAGGGGGCAGAAGAAGCAGTACTTC